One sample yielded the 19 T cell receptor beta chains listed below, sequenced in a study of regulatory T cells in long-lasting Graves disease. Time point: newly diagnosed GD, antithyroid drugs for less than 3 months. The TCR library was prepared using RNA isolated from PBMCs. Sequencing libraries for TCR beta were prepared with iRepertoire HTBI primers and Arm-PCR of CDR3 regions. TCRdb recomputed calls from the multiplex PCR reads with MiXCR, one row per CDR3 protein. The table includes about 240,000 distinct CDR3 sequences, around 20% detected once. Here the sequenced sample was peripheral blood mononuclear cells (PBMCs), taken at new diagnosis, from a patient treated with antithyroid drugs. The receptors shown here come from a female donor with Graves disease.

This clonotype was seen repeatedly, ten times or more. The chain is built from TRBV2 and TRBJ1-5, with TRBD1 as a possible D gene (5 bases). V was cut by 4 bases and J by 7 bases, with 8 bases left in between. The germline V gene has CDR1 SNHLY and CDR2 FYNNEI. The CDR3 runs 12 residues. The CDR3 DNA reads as TGTGCCAGCAGTGCCGGGGGGCAGCCCCAGCATTTT. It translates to CASSAGGQPQHF.

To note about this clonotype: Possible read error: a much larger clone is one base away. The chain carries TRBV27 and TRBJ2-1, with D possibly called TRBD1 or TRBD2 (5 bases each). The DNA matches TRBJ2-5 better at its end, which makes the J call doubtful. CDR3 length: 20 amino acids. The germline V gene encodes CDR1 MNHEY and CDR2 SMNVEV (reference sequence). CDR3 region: CASSPRVGLEARRRQETQYF. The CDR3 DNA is TGTGCCAGCAGCCCCAGGGTCGGACTTGAGGCCAGACGTCGACAAGAGACCCAGTACTTC.

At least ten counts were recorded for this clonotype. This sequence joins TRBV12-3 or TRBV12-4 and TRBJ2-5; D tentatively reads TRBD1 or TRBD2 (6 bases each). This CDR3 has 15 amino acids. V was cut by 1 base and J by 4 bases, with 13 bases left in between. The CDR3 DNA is TGTGCCAGCAGTTTAGGGGGGGCCTGGGGAGAGACCCAGTACTTC. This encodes CASSLGGAWGETQYF.

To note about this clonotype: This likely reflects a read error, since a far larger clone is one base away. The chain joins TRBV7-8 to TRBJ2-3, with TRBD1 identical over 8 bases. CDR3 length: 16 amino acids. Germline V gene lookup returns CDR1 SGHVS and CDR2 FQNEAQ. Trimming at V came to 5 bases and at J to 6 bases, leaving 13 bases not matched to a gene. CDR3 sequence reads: CASSRGAGGFRDTQYF. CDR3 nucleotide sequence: TGTGCCAGCAGCCGCGGGGCAGGGGGCTTTAGGGATACGCAGTATTTT.

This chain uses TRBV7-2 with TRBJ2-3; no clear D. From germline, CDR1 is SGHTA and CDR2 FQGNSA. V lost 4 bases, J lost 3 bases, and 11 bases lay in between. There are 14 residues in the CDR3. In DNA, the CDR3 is TGTGCCAGCAGCTCCCGAACTCAAACAGATACGCAGTATTTT. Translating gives CASSSRTQTDTQYF.

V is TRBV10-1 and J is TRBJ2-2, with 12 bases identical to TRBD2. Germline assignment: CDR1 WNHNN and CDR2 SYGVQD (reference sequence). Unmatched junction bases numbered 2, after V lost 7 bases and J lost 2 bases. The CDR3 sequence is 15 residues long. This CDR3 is CASNGLAGNTGELFF. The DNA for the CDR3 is TGCGCCAGCAACGGACTAGCGGGAAACACCGGGGAGCTGTTTTTT.

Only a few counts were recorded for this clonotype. CDR3 DNA: TGTGCCAGCAGCTTCAAGGACTACGAGCAGTACTTC. It encodes CASSFKDYEQYF. The chain has TRBV5-6 and TRBJ2-7; D is ambiguous. Germline values: CDR1 SGHDT, CDR2 YYEEEE. V was clipped by 2 bases and J by 3 bases, with 6 bases between them. The CDR3 consists of 12 residues.

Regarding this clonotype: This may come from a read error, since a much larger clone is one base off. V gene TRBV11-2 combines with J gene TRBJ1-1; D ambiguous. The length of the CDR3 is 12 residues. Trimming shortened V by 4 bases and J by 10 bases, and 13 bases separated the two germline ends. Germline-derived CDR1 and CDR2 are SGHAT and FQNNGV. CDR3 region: CASSSRSFGAFF. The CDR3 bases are TGTGCCAGCAGCTCAAGGTCTTTTGGAGCTTTCTTT.

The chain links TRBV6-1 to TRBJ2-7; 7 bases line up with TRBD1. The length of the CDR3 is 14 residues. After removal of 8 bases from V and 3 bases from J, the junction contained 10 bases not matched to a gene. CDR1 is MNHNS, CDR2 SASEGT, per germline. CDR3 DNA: TGTGCCAGCGGAAGGGACAGCTACTACTACGAGCAGTACTTC. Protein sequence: CASGRDSYYYEQYF.

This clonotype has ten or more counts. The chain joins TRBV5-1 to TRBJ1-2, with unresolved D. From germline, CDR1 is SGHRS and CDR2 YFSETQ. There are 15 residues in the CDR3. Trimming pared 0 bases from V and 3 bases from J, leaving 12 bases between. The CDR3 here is CASSLDGGPHYGYTF. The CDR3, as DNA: TGCGCCAGCAGCTTGGATGGAGGACCCCACTATGGCTACACCTTC.

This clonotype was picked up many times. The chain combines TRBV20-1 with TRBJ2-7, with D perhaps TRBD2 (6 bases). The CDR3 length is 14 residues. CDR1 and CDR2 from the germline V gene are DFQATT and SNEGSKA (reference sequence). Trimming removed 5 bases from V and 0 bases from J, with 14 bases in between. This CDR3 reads CSAGDLASSYEQYF. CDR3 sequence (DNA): TGCAGTGCTGGGGACTTAGCCTCCTCCTACGAGCAGTACTTC.

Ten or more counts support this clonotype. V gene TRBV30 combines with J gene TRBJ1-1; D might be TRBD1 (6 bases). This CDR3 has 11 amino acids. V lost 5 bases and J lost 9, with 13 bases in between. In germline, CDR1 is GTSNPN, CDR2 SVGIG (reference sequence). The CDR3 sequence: CAWLRGDKAFF. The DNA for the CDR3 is TGTGCCTGGCTGAGGGGGGACAAAGCTTTCTTT.

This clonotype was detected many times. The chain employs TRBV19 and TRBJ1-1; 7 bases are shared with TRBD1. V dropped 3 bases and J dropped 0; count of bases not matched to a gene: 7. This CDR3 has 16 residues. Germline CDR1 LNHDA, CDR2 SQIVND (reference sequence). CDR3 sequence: CASSMGRGGLNTEAFF. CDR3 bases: TGTGCCAGTAGTATGGGCAGGGGGGGGCTGAACACTGAAGCTTTCTTT.

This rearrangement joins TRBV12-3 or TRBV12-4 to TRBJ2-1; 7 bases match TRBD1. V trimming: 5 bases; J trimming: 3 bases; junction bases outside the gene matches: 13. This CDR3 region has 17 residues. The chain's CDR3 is CASSRTGAVFYYNEQFF. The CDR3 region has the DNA TGTGCCAGCAGTCGCACAGGGGCCGTTTTCTACTACAATGAGCAGTTCTTC.

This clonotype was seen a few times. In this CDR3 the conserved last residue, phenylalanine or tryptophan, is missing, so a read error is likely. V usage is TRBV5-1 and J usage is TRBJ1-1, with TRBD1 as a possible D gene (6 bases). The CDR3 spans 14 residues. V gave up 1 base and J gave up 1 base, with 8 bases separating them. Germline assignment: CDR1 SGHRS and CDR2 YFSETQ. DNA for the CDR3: TGCGCCAGCAGCTTGTCGGGACAGAACACTGAAGCTTTCTCT. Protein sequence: CASSLSGQNTEAFS.

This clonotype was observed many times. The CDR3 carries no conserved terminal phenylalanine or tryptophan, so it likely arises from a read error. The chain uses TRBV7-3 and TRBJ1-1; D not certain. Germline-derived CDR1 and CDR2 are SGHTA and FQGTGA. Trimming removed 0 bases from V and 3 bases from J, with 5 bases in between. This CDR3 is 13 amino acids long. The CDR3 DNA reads TGTGCCAGCAGCTTAACTACGGACACTGAAGCTTTCCTT. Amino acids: CASSLTTDTEAFL.

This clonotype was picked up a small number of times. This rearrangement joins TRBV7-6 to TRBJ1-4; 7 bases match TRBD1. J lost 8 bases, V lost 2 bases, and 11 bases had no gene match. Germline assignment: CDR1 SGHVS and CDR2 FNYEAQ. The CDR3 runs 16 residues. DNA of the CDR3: TGTGCCAGCAGCTTAAGTGCCAGGGGGTCCGGGGAAAAACTGTTTTTT. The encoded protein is CASSLSARGSGEKLFF.

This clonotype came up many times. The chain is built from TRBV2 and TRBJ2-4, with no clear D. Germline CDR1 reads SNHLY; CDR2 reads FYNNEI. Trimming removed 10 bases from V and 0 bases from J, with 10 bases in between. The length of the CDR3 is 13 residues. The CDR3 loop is CANTLSAKNIQYF. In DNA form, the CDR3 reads TGTGCCAACACCCTATCAGCCAAAAACATTCAGTACTTC.

CDR3 DNA: TGTGCCAGCAGCTTAGTAGGACTAGCGGGGGGGCCCAATGAGCAGTTCTTC. It specifies CASSLVGLAGGPNEQFF. The chain employs TRBV7-2 and TRBJ2-1, with 15 bases fitting TRBD2. The CDR3 consists of 17 residues. Germline CDR1 SGHTA, CDR2 FQGNSA. With V trimmed by 1 base and J by 6 bases, 4 bases remained unmatched.